Below, 21 T cell receptor beta chains from the same sample are listed, as sequenced in a study of shared clonotypes between healthy human individuals. Repertoires were generated with immunoSEQ multiplex PCR, while TCRdb's copy carries only in-frame clones and drops some. The sample contains over a million clones, roughly 74% of which appear only once. The sequenced sample consisted of memory CD4+ T cells from PBMCs. Sample subset: CD45RA-negative fraction. Receptors were obtained from a young man in good health. Some clones in this sample may be carry-over from other donors' samples.

V gene TRBV28 combines with J gene TRBJ2-7; 8 bases match TRBD1. The CDR3 totals 15 residues. V shed 4 bases, J shed 6 bases, and the junction held 11 bases outside the gene matches. Germline CDR1 and CDR2: MDHEN and SYDVKM. CDR3 DNA sequence: TGTGCCAGCAGTTCACCTGGACAGGGCGTTGGCGAGCAGTACTTC. The encoded protein is CASSSPGQGVGEQYF. The full variable domain, completed using reference TRBV28 and TRBJ2-7, is DVKVTQSSRYLVKRTGEKVFLECVQDMDHENMFWYRQDPGLGLRLIYFSYDVKMKEKGDIPEGYSVSREKKERFSLILESASTNQTSMYLCASSSPGQGVGEQYFGPGTRLTVT.

The chain couples TRBV30 to TRBJ2-7; D ambiguous. CDR3 length: 11 amino acids. The germline CDR1 and CDR2 sequences are GTSNPN and SVGIG (reference sequence). Trimming removed 6 bases at V and 6 bases at J, with 12 bases between. CDR3 sequence (DNA): TGTGCCTGCACAGAGTGGGGCGAGCAGTACTTC. Translation: CACTEWGEQYF.

The genes are TRBV5-5 and TRBJ2-7, with unresolved D. V was trimmed by 5 bases and J by 6 bases, leaving 15 bases between them. CDR1 SGHKS and CDR2 YYEKEE come from the germline V gene (reference sequence). CDR3 size: 13 residues. DNA for the CDR3: TGTGCCAGCAGGTATCAGGAGTGGGCCGAGCAGTACTTC. Protein sequence: CASRYQEWAEQYF.

The V gene is TRBV7-9, the J gene TRBJ1-4, with no clear D. V was cut by 1 base and J by 3 bases, with 3 bases left in between. The CDR3 is made up of 13 amino acids. Germline V lookup: CDR1 SEHNR, CDR2 FQNEAQ (reference sequence). CDR3 residues: CASSLVANEKLFF. The CDR3 DNA follows: TGTGCCAGCAGCTTAGTAGCTAATGAAAAACTGTTTTTT.

The chain employs TRBV6-5 and TRBJ2-5; D possibly corresponds to TRBD1 (6 bases). Trimming removed 3 bases at V and 5 bases at J, with 19 bases between. The CDR3 is 16 residues long. Germline V gene lookup returns CDR1 MNHEY and CDR2 SVGAGI. The CDR3 DNA reads as TGTGCCAGCAGTTATTCGCGGACAGCCCTTAGGGAGACCCAGTACTTC. The encoded protein is CASSYSRTALRETQYF.

This clone was found once. The chain couples TRBV27 to TRBJ1-1; 10 bases align to TRBD1. This CDR3 comprises 15 residues. V shed 4 bases and J 1 base; nucleotides not matched to a gene: 3. Germline V gene sequence: CDR1 MNHEY, CDR2 SMNVEV (reference sequence). The CDR3 spells CASSSTGGGNTEAFF. CDR3 DNA: TGTGCCAGCAGTTCGACAGGGGGCGGGAACACTGAAGCTTTCTTT.

The J gene is TRBJ1-4, the V gene TRBV28, with 9 bases fitting TRBD1. Germline loops: CDR1 MDHEN, CDR2 SYDVKM. This CDR3 is 13 amino acids long. V shed 4 bases and J 11 bases; nucleotides not matched to a gene: 5. For the CDR3, the DNA is TGTGCCAGCAGTTGGGGGACAGGGATTAAACTGTTTTTT. Translating gives CASSWGTGIKLFF.

This clone was picked up many times. J is TRBJ2-1 and V is TRBV28, with 7 bases fitting TRBD2. Looked up from germline, CDR1 is MDHEN and CDR2 is SYDVKM. The CDR3 loop spans 20 amino acids. V lost 3 bases, J lost 0 bases, and 17 bases stayed unmatched. The CDR3 coding sequence is TGTGCCAGCAGTTTGGGGCGTTGGATGACTGGCGGGAGCTCCTACAATGAGCAGTTCTTC. Translated, it gives CASSLGRWMTGGSSYNEQFF. The complete variable domain, with remaining parts taken from reference TRBV28 and TRBJ2-1, reads DVKVTQSSRYLVKRTGEKVFLECVQDMDHENMFWYRQDPGLGLRLIYFSYDVKMKEKGDIPEGYSVSREKKERFSLILESASTNQTSMYLCASSLGRWMTGGSSYNEQFFGPGTRLTVL.

The chain employs TRBV9 and TRBJ1-3, with TRBD1 identical over 7 bases. The CDR3 contains 17 residues. Germline CDR1 and CDR2: SGDLS and YYNGEE. V lost 0 bases, J lost 0 bases, and 6 bases stayed unmatched. DNA for the CDR3: TGTGCCAGCAGCGTAGGAAAGGGGGCCTACTCTGGAAACACCATATATTTT. This encodes CASSVGKGAYSGNTIYF.

The V gene is TRBV5-1, the J gene TRBJ1-1; the D gene is possibly TRBD1 (5 bases). The CDR3 has 17 amino acids. Trimming took 4 bases from V and 3 from J, leaving 22 bases between them. Germline lookup yields CDR1 SGHRS and CDR2 YFSETQ. DNA of the CDR3: TGCGCCAGCAGCCAAATACCGACGGGGGTTGTGGACACTGAAGCTTTCTTT. This codes for CASSQIPTGVVDTEAFF.

The chain has TRBV10-3 and TRBJ2-5; TRBD1 agrees at 10 bases. CDR3 length: 12 residues. Losses at the gene ends were 4 bases for V and 9 bases for J; bases not matched to a gene: 2. The germline CDR1 and CDR2 sequences are ENHRY and SYGVKD. This CDR3 reads CAISAGTGAQYF. The CDR3, as DNA: TGTGCCATCAGTGCCGGGACAGGGGCCCAGTACTTC.

Regarding this clone: A single base separates this from a much larger clone, so it may be a read error. The V and J genes are TRBV4-3 and TRBJ1-4, with D uncertain. The V and J ends lost 0 bases and 6 bases respectively, with 14 bases between them. CDR1 and CDR2 (germline): LGHNA, YSLEER. The CDR3 extends over 16 amino acids. The CDR3: CASSQDYTVGDEKLFF. In nucleotides, the CDR3 is TGCGCCAGCAGCCAAGATTACACAGTGGGAGATGAAAAACTGTTTTTT.

The chain couples TRBV27 to TRBJ2-5; D remains unclear. The CDR3 runs to 14 residues. V was clipped by 5 bases and J by 2 bases, with 12 bases between them. Germline CDR1 and CDR2: MNHEY and SMNVEV (reference sequence). CDR3 loop: CASSPTVLQETQYF. CDR3 coding DNA: TGTGCCAGCAGTCCGACTGTCTTACAAGAGACCCAGTACTTC.

As for this clone: The same CDR3 also results from other DNA sequences found in this sample. The CDR3 here is CSVDGGAGANVLTF. CDR3 in DNA: TGCAGCGTTGATGGGGGGGCCGGGGCCAACGTCCTGACTTTC. The chain links TRBV29-1 to TRBJ2-6; D is possibly TRBD2 (7 bases). With 3 bases removed from V and 4 bases from J, the gap between germline ends came to 10 bases. The CDR3 is 14 residues long. CDR1 and CDR2 from the germline V gene are SQVTM and ANQGSEA.

This rearrangement joins TRBV28 to TRBJ1-1; 8 bases line up with TRBD1. CDR3 length: 15 residues. Trimming removed 5 bases from V and 1 base from J; junction bases left unmatched: 6. CDR1 MDHEN and CDR2 SYDVKM come from the germline V gene. The CDR3: CASSRRGTGNTEAFF. As DNA, the CDR3 is TGTGCCAGCAGTCGCCGAGGGACAGGGAACACTGAAGCTTTCTTT. Full variable domain (missing parts from reference TRBV28 and TRBJ1-1): DVKVTQSSRYLVKRTGEKVFLECVQDMDHENMFWYRQDPGLGLRLIYFSYDVKMKEKGDIPEGYSVSREKKERFSLILESASTNQTSMYLCASSRRGTGNTEAFFGQGTRLTVV.

V gene TRBV2 combines with J gene TRBJ2-2; the match to TRBD2 covers 9 bases. This CDR3 has 17 amino acids. CDR1 SNHLY and CDR2 FYNNEI come from the germline V gene. After removal of 2 bases from V and 0 bases from J, the junction contained 4 bases not matched to a gene. The CDR3 DNA reads as TGTGCCAGCAGTGAAAGTCGACTAGCGGCGAACACCGGGGAGCTGTTTTTT. Translated: CASSESRLAANTGELFF.

The rearrangement links TRBV28 to TRBJ1-5; D may be TRBD1 (6 bases). Deletions cut 5 bases from V and 5 bases from J, with 10 bases between. This CDR3 is built from 13 residues. Germline CDR1 and CDR2: MDHEN and SYDVKM. CDR3 region: CASSPAGDQPQHF. The CDR3 coding sequence is TGTGCCAGCAGTCCCGCAGGGGATCAGCCCCAGCATTTT.

As to this clone: In the same sample, other DNA sequences code for this CDR3. V and J are TRBV29-1 and TRBJ2-1, with D maybe TRBD2 (5 bases). The CDR3 contains 11 residues. V was shortened by 4 bases and J by 6 bases, with 7 bases between the two germline ends. The germline V gene has CDR1 SQVTM and CDR2 ANQGSEA. CDR3 in DNA: TGCAGCGTTGCACGGGGCAATGAGCAGTTCTTC. Amino acids: CSVARGNEQFF.

This clone was picked up many times. J is TRBJ2-7 and V is TRBV7-9, with D unresolved. Germline V gene lookup returns CDR1 SEHNR and CDR2 FQNEAQ (reference sequence). Trimming pared 8 bases from V and 4 bases from J, leaving 18 bases between. The CDR3 contains 14 residues. CDR3 loop: CASGPRQSVYEQYF. DNA for the CDR3: TGTGCCAGCGGTCCGAGACAATCCGTTTACGAGCAGTACTTC.

The chain couples TRBV7-6 to TRBJ2-3; no reliable D call. V was trimmed by 3 bases and J by 4 bases, leaving 8 bases between them. The germline CDR1 and CDR2 sequences are SGHVS and FNYEAQ. CDR3 length: 13 residues. CDR3 sequence reads: CASSFLQADTQYF. CDR3 in DNA: TGTGCCAGCAGCTTCCTACAAGCAGATACGCAGTATTTT.

This rearrangement joins TRBV6-5 to TRBJ2-7; TRBD2 matches 7 bases. The germline CDR1 and CDR2 sequences are MNHEY and SVGAGI. The CDR3 runs to 13 residues. Losses at the gene ends were 5 bases for V and 3 bases for J; bases not matched to a gene: 4. The CDR3: CASSRGVGYEQYF. The CDR3 DNA is TGTGCCAGCAGTCGGGGGGTGGGCTACGAGCAGTACTTC.